What follows is one TCR beta chain and its context. The sample originates from a study of T cell repertoires in ileal Crohn's disease. CDR1 is SGHRS and CDR2 is YFSETQ in the germline V gene. CDR3 length equals 14 residues. V lost 1 base, J lost 4 bases, and 11 bases lay in between. Time point of the sample: neoterminal ileum biopsy at postoperative endoscopy, about 6 months after surgery. Included were adult ileal or ileocolonic Crohn's patients indicated for ileocolonic resection. The protocol was immunoSEQ multiplex PCR, while the TCRdb copy is restricted to in-frame clones and leaves out a portion. The sample lists roughly 60,000 clones, less than 90% occurring once.

This TCR derives from an adult with Crohn's disease. The source material was ileal tissue. This chain uses TRBV5-1 with TRBJ1-1, with D perhaps TRBD1 (5 bases). The CDR3 protein is CASSLSMGGTEAFF. CDR3 nucleotides: TGCGCCAGCAGCTTGTCTATGGGGGGCACTGAAGCTTTCTTT.